This entry lists 25 T cell receptor beta chains sequenced from one sample in a study of cytomegalovirus exposure and HLA in healthy donors listed by TCRdb under 2017. Library creation used the immunoSEQ multiplex PCR assay. A mixture of 60 forward primers for TCR Vbeta segments and 13 reverse primers for TCR Jbeta segments was used in the multiplex PCR. In TCRdb, the immuneACCESS table is reduced to in-frame sequences with V and J assigned. These tables do not hold every clone; where another copy was compared, an unresolved V gene accounts for under half, and the others remain unexplained. This sample is represented by 180,000 or so clones; more than 60% of them were singletons. The top ten clones comprise about 7.7% of the sample. Material: PBMCs. The receptors stem from a woman in her thirties or forties in good health and CMV-seropositive.

The chain employs TRBV4-3 and TRBJ1-2; D ambiguous. Trimming took off 0 bases at V and 2 bases at J, with 7 bases between the two ends. CDR1 LGHNA and CDR2 YSLEER come from the germline V gene. The CDR3 sequence is 14 residues long. The CDR3 bases are TGCGCCAGCAGCCAAGAGATCCAGAACTATGGCTACACCTTC. As protein: CASSQEIQNYGYTF.

This clone turned up a few times. This sequence joins TRBV7-2 and TRBJ1-5; no reliable D call. The CDR3 extends over 15 amino acids. Trimming left V 0 bases short and J 1 base short, with 7 bases between. CDR1 is SGHTA, CDR2 FQGNSA, per germline. In DNA, the CDR3 is TGTGCCAGCAGCTTAGCCCCATCAAGCAATCAGCCCCAGCATTTT. It codes for CASSLAPSSNQPQHF.

V usage is TRBV14 and J usage is TRBJ2-2; no clear D gene. This CDR3 has 13 amino acids. CDR1 and CDR2 from the germline V gene are SGHDN and FVKESK. V lost 4 bases and J lost 2, with 5 bases in between. The CDR3 sequence: CASSPTNTGELFF. The CDR3 DNA reads TGTGCCAGCAGCCCAACAAACACCGGGGAGCTGTTTTTT.

The chain uses TRBV6-1 and TRBJ1-2; the D gene is possibly TRBD1 (5 bases). There are 13 residues in the CDR3. With 7 bases removed from V and 5 bases from J, the gap between germline ends came to 14 bases. From germline, CDR1 is MNHNS and CDR2 SASEGT. This CDR3 is CASTLEGVYGYTF. CDR3 sequence (DNA): TGTGCCAGCACCCTTGAAGGGGTTTATGGCTACACCTTC.

The V and J genes are TRBV29-1 and TRBJ1-1; 7 bases match TRBD1. Germline V gene data show CDR1 as SQVTM and CDR2 as ANQGSEA. The junction had 21 bases not matched to a gene; V was cut back by 5 bases and J by 6 bases. This CDR3 contains 17 residues. The CDR3 region is CSVYGRDGATGKAEAFF. The CDR3 DNA reads as TGCAGCGTTTATGGCAGGGACGGGGCGACAGGGAAGGCTGAAGCTTTCTTT.

This chain joins TRBV6-1 and TRBJ1-4, with 8 bases matching TRBD1. Germline CDR1 and CDR2: MNHNS and SASEGT. This CDR3 is 16 amino acids long. V lost 4 bases and J lost 0; bases outside the gene matches: 4. The CDR3 spells CASSADRDSTNEKLFF. CDR3 DNA: TGTGCCAGCAGTGCGGACAGGGATTCAACTAATGAAAAACTGTTTTTT.

The CDR3 DNA is TGTGCCAGCAGCCGGGGACAGCTTGAAGCTTTCTTT. Protein sequence: CASSRGQLEAFF. This rearrangement joins TRBV9 to TRBJ1-1, with 7 bases aligning to TRBD1. This CDR3 contains 12 residues. In germline, CDR1 is SGDLS, CDR2 YYNGEE. The V segment lost 4 bases and the J segment 7 bases; nucleotides outside the gene matches: 4.

The V and J genes are TRBV5-8 and TRBJ2-7; D possibly corresponds to TRBD1 (6 bases). Trimming took off 4 bases at V and 1 base at J, with 21 bases between the two ends. CDR1 and CDR2 (germline): SGHTS, YDEGEE. The CDR3 is 17 amino acids. CDR3 region: CASSPTRDTTFSYEQYF. CDR3 DNA sequence: TGTGCCAGCAGCCCAACCCGGGACACCACATTTTCCTACGAGCAGTACTTC. The whole variable domain, remainder taken from reference TRBV5-8 and TRBJ2-7, is EAGVTQSPTHLIKTRGQQATLRCSPISGHTSVYWYQQALGLGLQFLLWYDEGEERNRGNFPPRFSGRQFPNYSSELNVNALELEDSALYLCASSPTRDTTFSYEQYFGPGTRLTVT.

This clone turned up a few times. The V and J genes are TRBV28 and TRBJ1-5; 7 positions agree with TRBD1. V gave up 7 bases and J gave up 3 bases; unmatched junction bases: 6. The germline V gene encodes CDR1 MDHEN and CDR2 SYDVKM. This CDR3 region has 14 residues. The CDR3 loop reads CASMRGQLNQPQHF. CDR3 bases: TGTGCCAGCATGCGGGGACAGCTCAATCAGCCCCAGCATTTT.

The chain joins TRBV5-8 to TRBJ2-1, with 8 bases fitting TRBD2. Germline CDR1 and CDR2: SGHTS and YDEGEE. V lost 0 bases, J lost 16 bases, and 12 bases stayed unmatched. The CDR3 length is 14 residues. CDR3 sequence reads: CASSLDLAGSGDFF. For the CDR3, the DNA is TGTGCCAGCAGCTTGGACCTAGCGGGCTCTGGCGATTTCTTC.

The chain employs TRBV29-1 and TRBJ1-1, with D perhaps matching TRBD1 (6 bases). V was clipped by 3 bases and J by 4 bases, with 12 bases between them. This CDR3 region has 13 residues. Germline V CDR1 and CDR2: SQVTM, ANQGSEA. The CDR3 loop is CSVEPGVGTEAFF. CDR3 coding DNA: TGCAGCGTTGAGCCAGGGGTTGGCACTGAAGCTTTCTTT. The full variable domain, rest sourced from reference TRBV29-1 and TRBJ1-1, is SAVISQKPSRDICQRGTSLTIQCQVDSQVTMMFWYRQQPGQSLTLIATANQGSEATYESGFVIDKFPISRPNLTFSTLTVSNMSPEDSSIYLCSVEPGVGTEAFFGQGTRLTVV.

The sample holds a few counts of this clone. CDR3 nucleotides: TGTGCCAGTAGTACTGGACGAGGGAACTACGAGCAGTACTTC. This sequence encodes CASSTGRGNYEQYF. The chain is built from TRBV19 and TRBJ2-7; D is perhaps TRBD2 (5 bases). The CDR3 length is 14 residues. Per germline, CDR1 LNHDA and CDR2 SQIVND (reference sequence). The germline V and J ends were trimmed by 4 bases and 3 bases, with 13 bases remaining between them.

Here the CDR3 reads CAWNREPKITEAFF. CDR3 sequence (DNA): TGTGCCTGGAATCGGGAACCCAAAATCACTGAAGCTTTCTTT. The chain couples TRBV30 to TRBJ1-1, with no clear D. Trimming took 4 bases from V and 4 from J, leaving 16 bases between them. The germline V gene encodes CDR1 GTSNPN and CDR2 SVGIG (reference sequence). The CDR3 length is 14 residues.

The V gene is TRBV28, the J gene TRBJ2-4; no firm D call. Germline V gene sequence: CDR1 MDHEN, CDR2 SYDVKM. The CDR3 sequence is 14 residues long. The V and J ends lost 6 bases and 0 bases respectively, with 9 bases between them. The CDR3 spells CASREEIAKNIQYF. CDR3 coding DNA: TGTGCCAGCAGAGAAGAGATAGCCAAAAACATTCAGTACTTC.

This chain joins TRBV30 and TRBJ2-7; TRBD1 agrees at 7 bases. The germline V gene encodes CDR1 GTSNPN and CDR2 SVGIG (reference sequence). Trimming at V came to 6 bases and at J to 6 bases, leaving 5 bases not matched to a gene. CDR3 length equals 11 residues. CDR3 sequence (DNA): TGTGCCTGTAGAACAGGGGTCGAGCAGTACTTC. It yields the protein CACRTGVEQYF.

The chain joins TRBV28 to TRBJ2-7, with 7 bases that match TRBD1. Germline V gives CDR1 MDHEN, CDR2 SYDVKM. V shed 4 bases, J shed 3 bases, and the junction held 3 bases outside the gene matches. The CDR3 length is 13 residues. The CDR3: CASSSRDSYEQYF. CDR3 coding DNA: TGTGCCAGCAGTTCACGGGACAGCTACGAGCAGTACTTC.

The rearrangement links TRBV7-9 to TRBJ2-1; D not resolved. With 1 base removed from V and 4 bases from J, the gap between germline ends came to 14 bases. The CDR3 loop spans 16 amino acids. Germline values: CDR1 SEHNR, CDR2 FQNEAQ (reference sequence). CDR3 nucleotide sequence: TGTGCCAGCAGCTTAGTCCTGCGCGCCGCGTACAATGAGCAGTTCTTC. Translated, it gives CASSLVLRAAYNEQFF.

CDR3 loop: CATTRTVGTEAFF. The DNA of the CDR3 is TGTGCCACGACCAGGACTGTGGGCACTGAAGCTTTCTTT. The chain combines TRBV7-9 with TRBJ1-1; no firm D call. CDR1 and CDR2 from the germline V gene are SEHNR and FQNEAQ (reference sequence). The CDR3 totals 13 residues. Trimming shortened V by 10 bases and J by 4 bases, and 16 bases separated the two germline ends.

The V gene is TRBV28, the J gene TRBJ2-7; 8 bases line up with TRBD1. The CDR3 consists of 15 residues. V dropped 5 bases and J dropped 0; count of bases not matched to a gene: 6. CDR1 and CDR2 (germline): MDHEN, SYDVKM. DNA for the CDR3: TGTGCCAGCAGTCCTTCGGGACAGGTCTCCTACGAGCAGTACTTC. Its translation is CASSPSGQVSYEQYF.

The chain has TRBV6-5 and TRBJ2-3; D unclear. CDR3 length equals 12 residues. Germline V gene lookup returns CDR1 MNHEY and CDR2 SVGAGI. The V gene lost 6 bases and the J gene lost 2 bases, with 6 bases spanning the gap. The CDR3 sequence: CASRALTDTQYF. The CDR3 nucleotides read TGTGCCAGCAGGGCCCTCACAGATACGCAGTATTTT.

The chain joins TRBV4-1 to TRBJ1-3, with D unclear. The germline CDR1 and CDR2 sequences are MGHRA and YSYEKL. Trimming cost V 1 base and J 4 bases, with 8 bases left between them. The CDR3 runs to 14 residues. The CDR3 loop is CASSQALTGNTIYF. The CDR3 DNA reads TGCGCCAGCAGCCAAGCCCTGACAGGAAACACCATATATTTT.

The CDR3 bases are TGTGCCAGCAGTGACGGGGGCAGGGGGTATAGCAATCAGCCCCAGCATTTT. Its protein is CASSDGGRGYSNQPQHF. The chain carries TRBV2 and TRBJ1-5, with 7 bases matching TRBD1. Germline V gene sequence: CDR1 SNHLY, CDR2 FYNNEI. Germline trimming cut 3 bases from V and 0 bases from J; bases unmatched to any gene: 8. The CDR3 runs to 17 residues.

V and J are TRBV28 and TRBJ2-2; 8 positions agree with TRBD1. Germline V lookup: CDR1 MDHEN, CDR2 SYDVKM. Germline trimming cut 4 bases from V and 3 bases from J; bases unmatched to any gene: 10. The CDR3 spans 17 residues. CDR3 in amino acids: CASSSKAQGAHTGELFF. The CDR3 nucleotides are TGTGCCAGCAGTTCCAAGGCCCAGGGGGCGCACACCGGGGAGCTGTTTTTT.

The chain recombines TRBV19 with TRBJ1-2; perhaps TRBD1 as D (6 bases). The CDR3 runs 15 residues. Germline V CDR1 and CDR2: LNHDA, SQIVND (reference sequence). V was trimmed by 4 bases and J by 8 bases, leaving 20 bases between them. CDR3 in DNA: TGTGCCAGTAGTACCGCCAGGGACACAACCCTGGGCTACACCTTC. Protein product: CASSTARDTTLGYTF. Looking up the rest from reference TRBV19 and TRBJ1-2 gives the full variable domain: DGGITQSPKYLFRKEGQNVTLSCEQNLNHDAMYWYRQDPGQGLRLIYYSQIVNDFQKGDIAEGYSVSREKKESFPLTVTSAQKNPTAFYLCASSTARDTTLGYTFGSGTRLTVV.

The chain employs TRBV29-1 and TRBJ1-3, with D perhaps TRBD1 (6 bases). CDR3 length equals 14 residues. In germline, CDR1 is SQVTM, CDR2 ANQGSEA. The ends were cut back, 4 bases at V and 8 bases at J, with 18 bases in the middle. CDR3 amino acids: CSVVWWGLVDTIYF. CDR3 sequence (DNA): TGCAGCGTTGTGTGGTGGGGGCTTGTGGACACCATATATTTT.